This T cell receptor (beta chain) was identified during a study of blood T cell repertoires in COVID-19. Study details: Acute-phase and convalescent COVID-19 samples originated in the United States, Italy and Spain. Sources were T cells, B-cell-depleted T cells, or PBMCs; the material itself was cDNA or gDNA.

The CDR3 contains 13 residues. Per the germline V gene, CDR1 is SGDLS and CDR2 is YYNGEE. V lost 4 bases to trimming and J lost 1 base, with 8 bases between them. Source study methods: Nucleated cell number was recorded as an estimate derived from reference gene primer amplification. Here immunoSEQ multiplex PCR was the method, and the copy in TCRdb shows in-frame clones only, minus some. V, J and clone size were drawn from that table, and D and trimming were deduced from the DNA. The sample has 70,000 to 80,000 clones; roughly nine tenths are singletons. This rearrangement joins TRBV9 to TRBJ2-5, with D perhaps matching TRBD1 (6 bases). This clonotype was obtained from an elderly man in a cohort sampled during active COVID-19. Sequences were obtained from peripheral blood. In DNA form, the CDR3 reads TGTGCCAGCAGCCAGGGGTCCCAAGAGACCCAGTACTTC. Its translation: CASSQGSQETQYF.